These 20 T cell receptor beta chains originate from one sample sequenced in a study of T cell responses to AZD1222 COVID-19 vaccine. The data were produced by immunoSEQ multiplex PCR, yet TCRdb's version contains in-frame clones alone and is incomplete. The repertoire holds about 150,000 clones, with around 90% as singletons. The sample consisted of peripheral blood, taken 28 days after the second dose of the MenACWY control vaccine. These receptors originate from an adult who received the MenACWY meningococcal vaccine as a control.

V and J are TRBV7-6 and TRBJ1-1, with D unclear. The V gene lost 2 bases and the J gene lost 1 base, with 5 bases spanning the gap. The CDR3 has 13 amino acids. The germline V gene has CDR1 SGHVS and CDR2 FNYEAQ. CDR3 nucleotide sequence: TGTGCCAGCAGCTTACAGACGAACACTGAAGCTTTCTTT. It yields the protein CASSLQTNTEAFF. Filled out from reference TRBV7-6 and TRBJ1-1, the complete variable domain reads GAGVSQSPRYKVTKRGQDVALRCDPISGHVSLYWYRQALGQGPEFLTYFNYEAQQDKSGLPNDRFSAERPEGSISTLTIQRTEQRDSAMYRCASSLQTNTEAFFGQGTRLTVV.

The J gene is TRBJ2-3, the V gene TRBV29-1, with 8 bases that match TRBD2. Per the germline V gene, CDR1 is SQVTM and CDR2 is ANQGSEA. The J segment lost 1 base and the V segment lost 1 base, leaving 13 bases of the junction unmatched. The CDR3 length is 18 residues. The CDR3 sequence is CSVEAWNGAGVGTDTQYF. CDR3 sequence (DNA): TGCAGCGTTGAAGCATGGAATGGAGCGGGGGTTGGCACAGATACGCAGTATTTT.

The chain uses TRBV3-1 (or the pseudogene TRBV3-2) and TRBJ2-2; 7 positions match TRBD1. With 4 bases clipped from V and 5 bases from J, the junction kept 10 bases outside the gene matches. This CDR3 region has 16 residues. The germline V gene encodes CDR1 LGHDT and CDR2 YNNKEL (reference sequence). CDR3 sequence (DNA): TGTGCCAGCAGCCCGGGCAAGGGGGCGCGGACCGGGGAGCTGTTTTTT. Amino acid sequence: CASSPGKGARTGELFF.

The V call is TRBV3-1 (or the pseudogene TRBV3-2), the J call TRBJ1-1; unclear D gene. CDR1 and CDR2 from the germline V gene are LGHDT and YNNKEL (reference sequence). CDR3 length: 13 residues. Deletions cut 1 base from V and 5 bases from J, with 8 bases between. The CDR3 DNA reads as TGTGCCAGCAGCCAAGTTCGAGGAACTGAAGCTTTCTTT. This translates into CASSQVRGTEAFF.

CDR3 in amino acids: CASSSPRTGNYGYTF. The CDR3 nucleotides are TGTGCCAGCAGTTCCCCTCGGACAGGAAACTATGGCTACACCTTC. J is TRBJ1-2 and V is TRBV28, with 7 bases identical to TRBD1. V was clipped by 4 bases and J by 2 bases; unmatched bases: 7. The CDR3 loop spans 15 amino acids. CDR1 is MDHEN, CDR2 SYDVKM, per germline.

The chain links TRBV6-2 or TRBV6-3 to TRBJ1-2; TRBD1 aligns across 12 bases. Germline CDR1 is MNHEY and CDR2 is SVGEGT. Trimming took 5 bases from V and 3 from J; bases not matched to a gene: 13. The CDR3 contains 18 residues. Here the CDR3 DNA reads TGTGCCAGCAGTGGACTAAGCGGGACAGGGGGCTTCGACTATGGCTACACCTTC. This translates into CASSGLSGTGGFDYGYTF.

The chain recombines TRBV6-5 with TRBJ1-5, with D perhaps TRBD1 (6 bases). The V end lost 0 bases, the J end lost 7 bases, and 16 bases lay between the germline ends. Germline loops: CDR1 MNHEY, CDR2 SVGAGI. This CDR3 contains 16 residues. The CDR3 sequence is CASSYSIGGARQPQHF. In DNA form, the CDR3 reads TGTGCCAGCAGTTACTCGATAGGGGGGGCTAGGCAGCCCCAGCATTTT.

The chain carries TRBV18 and TRBJ2-7, with 9 bases matching TRBD1. With 6 bases clipped from V and 3 bases from J, the junction kept 3 bases outside the gene matches. Germline CDR1 and CDR2: KGHSH and LQKENI. This CDR3 has 13 residues. The CDR3: CASSRDRDYEQYF. The CDR3 DNA is TGTGCCAGCTCCAGGGACAGGGACTACGAGCAGTACTTC.

This rearrangement joins TRBV6-5 to TRBJ2-3; 13 nucleotides agree with TRBD2. V shed 5 bases, J shed 5 bases, and the junction held 4 bases outside the gene matches. This CDR3 is 15 amino acids long. Germline CDR1 reads MNHEY; CDR2 reads SVGAGI. Written as DNA, the CDR3 is TGTGCCAGCAGTAGGACTAGCGGGGGTAGAGATACGCAGTATTTT. It translates to CASSRTSGGRDTQYF.

CDR3 sequence (DNA): TGTGCCAGCTCACCACAACTAGCGGGAGAGACCCAGTACTTC. This translates into CASSPQLAGETQYF. V is TRBV18 and J is TRBJ2-5, with TRBD2 matching 9 bases. This CDR3 is built from 14 residues. Germline V lookup: CDR1 KGHSH, CDR2 LQKENI. Trimming at V came to 1 base and at J to 4 bases, leaving 1 base not matched to a gene.

This clone has just one count. This chain connects TRBV19 to TRBJ2-3; 9 bases agree with TRBD1. Per germline, CDR1 LNHDA and CDR2 SQIVND (reference sequence). V lost 1 base and J lost 3; bases outside the gene matches: 2. This CDR3 has 15 residues. The CDR3 region is CASSIGDRVTDTQYF. Written as DNA, the CDR3 is TGTGCCAGTAGTATAGGGGACAGGGTAACAGATACGCAGTATTTT.

The chain joins TRBV7-3 to TRBJ1-1, with 7 positions matching TRBD1. The V and J ends lost 4 bases and 8 bases, in that order; junction bases with no gene match: 7. CDR1 is SGHTA and CDR2 is FQGTGA in the germline V gene. The CDR3 has 13 residues. CDR3 bases: TGTGCCAGCAGCTCCGACAGGGTCGCGGAAGCTTTCTTT. Its protein product is CASSSDRVAEAFF. The whole variable domain, remainder taken from reference TRBV7-3 and TRBJ1-1, is GAGVSQTPSNKVTEKGKYVELRCDPISGHTALYWYRQSLGQGPEFLIYFQGTGAADDSGLPNDRFFAVRPEGSVSTLKIQRTERGDSAVYLCASSSDRVAEAFFGQGTRLTVV.

This rearrangement joins TRBV27 to TRBJ1-1; possible D gene TRBD1, 6 bases. Per the germline V gene, CDR1 is MNHEY and CDR2 is SMNVEV (reference sequence). The CDR3 is made up of 15 amino acids. Trimming took off 3 bases at V and 3 bases at J, with 14 bases between the two ends. The CDR3 nucleotides read TGTGCCAGCAGTTTCGGGGGCTGGTCGGACACTGAAGCTTTCTTT. This encodes CASSFGGWSDTEAFF.

V usage is TRBV27 and J usage is TRBJ1-4; a possible D gene is TRBD1 (5 bases). This CDR3 is built from 13 residues. V was pared by 6 bases and J by 4 bases, with 9 bases between. The V gene's germline CDR1 is MNHEY and CDR2 SMNVEV (reference sequence). CDR3 in amino acids: CASRRGFNEKLFF. The CDR3 coding sequence is TGTGCCAGCAGGCGGGGCTTTAATGAAAAACTGTTTTTT.

The CDR3 sequence is CASSTLQDHNYGYTF. In DNA, the CDR3 is TGTGCCAGTAGTACGCTTCAGGACCATAACTATGGCTACACCTTC. The chain uses TRBV19 and TRBJ1-2; D is unresolved. CDR1 is LNHDA and CDR2 is SQIVND in the germline V gene (reference sequence). There are 15 residues in the CDR3. V was clipped by 4 bases and J by 1 base, with 13 bases between them.

This chain connects TRBV4-3 to TRBJ2-1; D may be TRBD2 (5 bases). V gave up 0 bases and J gave up 12 bases, with 15 bases separating them. CDR3 length: 14 residues. Germline CDR1 is LGHNA and CDR2 is YSLEER. This chain's CDR3 is CASSQDLAAPRQFF. CDR3 coding DNA: TGCGCCAGCAGCCAAGATCTAGCCGCGCCCCGGCAGTTCTTC.

This rearrangement joins TRBV5-8 to TRBJ2-2; D assignment may be TRBD1 or TRBD2 (5 bases each). The ends were cut back, 10 bases at V and 1 base at J, with 8 bases in the middle. This CDR3 region has 12 residues. The germline V gene encodes CDR1 SGHTS and CDR2 YDEGEE. The CDR3 DNA reads TGTGCCTCGGGGCGGAACACCGGGGAGCTGTTTTTT. It encodes CASGRNTGELFF.

This chain joins TRBV7-9 and TRBJ1-2; 9 nucleotides match TRBD1. The V and J ends lost 5 bases and 8 bases, in that order; junction bases with no gene match: 6. Germline CDR1 reads SEHNR; CDR2 reads FQNEAQ (reference sequence). CDR3 length: 13 residues. CDR3 sequence reads: CASSRDREGGYTF. In nucleotides, the CDR3 is TGTGCCAGCAGCCGGGACAGGGAGGGCGGCTACACCTTC.

This chain uses TRBV5-1 with TRBJ2-7; perhaps TRBD2 as D (7 bases). The germline V gene has CDR1 SGHRS and CDR2 YFSETQ. V shed 2 bases and J shed 1 base, with 13 bases lying between them. This CDR3 contains 15 residues. The DNA of the CDR3 is TGCGCCAGCAGCTTTAGGGGGGGAGGGTCCTACGAGCAGTACTTC. This codes for CASSFRGGGSYEQYF.

The genes are TRBV5-8 and TRBJ2-3; no reliable D call. Germline CDR1 is SGHTS and CDR2 is YDEGEE. The CDR3 runs 13 residues. Trimming left V 0 bases short and J 4 bases short, with 6 bases between. The CDR3 coding sequence is TGTGCCAGCAGCTTGGCGGTTCCAGATACGCAGTATTTT. Protein sequence: CASSLAVPDTQYF.